Below are 3 T cell receptor beta chains sequenced from a single sample in a study of cytomegalovirus exposure and HLA in healthy donors. Primers included in the PCR were 60 Vbeta and 13 Jbeta primers. Clones were sequenced by immunoSEQ multiplex PCR, and TCRdb holds only the in-frame ones, with some missing. The repertoire has around 150,000 clones, around 72% of them found once; the top ten carry around 4.2%. The sample comprised PBMCs. The receptors stem from a man aged 50 to 60 in good health and CMV-seropositive.

Only a few counts were recorded for this clone. This sequence joins TRBV7-8 and TRBJ1-2; TRBD1 is a possible D gene (5 bases). This CDR3 has 13 amino acids. The V gene's germline CDR1 is SGHVS and CDR2 FQNEAQ. The V gene lost 1 base and the J gene lost 6 bases, with 9 bases spanning the gap. Written as DNA, the CDR3 is TGTGCCAGCAGCTTAGGAGGCAGGGATGGCTACACCTTC. Its translation: CASSLGGRDGYTF.

The chain has TRBV7-6 and TRBJ2-7; 7 bases are a match to TRBD1. This CDR3 contains 15 residues. J was trimmed by 3 bases and V by 5 bases; bases with no gene match: 10. From germline, CDR1 is SGHVS and CDR2 FNYEAQ. Here the CDR3 reads CASSRGQVRDYEQYF. CDR3 nucleotide sequence: TGTGCCAGCAGCCGAGGACAGGTGAGAGACTACGAGCAGTACTTC.

V gene TRBV4-1 combines with J gene TRBJ1-2; the D gene is possibly TRBD1 (6 bases). The CDR3 spans 16 residues. Germline V gene data show CDR1 as MGHRA and CDR2 as YSYEKL. The V and J ends lost 1 base and 1 base respectively, with 13 bases between them. The CDR3 here is CASSQGADRSNYGYTF. The CDR3 DNA sequence: TGCGCCAGCAGCCAAGGGGCGGACAGAAGTAACTATGGCTACACCTTC.